Sequencing of this TCR beta chain was carried out in a study of T cell repertoires in cytomegalovirus infection. MiXCR, applied by TCRdb to the reads, yields one record per CDR3 protein. Of approximately 910,000 distinct CDR3 sequences in the sample, roughly 30% were seen once. Germline V gene sequence: CDR1 SEHNR, CDR2 FQNEAQ (reference sequence). The ends were cut back, 7 bases at V and 1 base at J, with 13 bases in the middle. The CDR3 extends over 14 amino acids. This clonotype turned up a few times. Its antigen remains unidentified. This specimen consisted of cultured CD8+ T cells from PBMCs, obtained from culture after CMV antigen stimulation. The clonotype originates from a human donor in good health (CMV status not recorded). Some clones in this sample may be carry-over from other donors' samples. V gene TRBV7-9 combines with J gene TRBJ1-1; no clear D. CDR3 sequence reads: CASIRNSENTEAFF. The DNA of the CDR3 is TGTGCCAGCATACGGAACAGTGAGAACACTGAAGCTTTCTTT. The complete variable domain, with remaining parts taken from reference TRBV7-9 and TRBJ1-1, reads DTGVSQNPRHKITKRGQNVTFRCDPISEHNRLYWYRQTLGQGPEFLTYFQNEAQLEKSRLLSDRFSAERPKGSFSTLEIQRTEQGDSAMYLCASIRNSENTEAFFGQGTRLTVV.